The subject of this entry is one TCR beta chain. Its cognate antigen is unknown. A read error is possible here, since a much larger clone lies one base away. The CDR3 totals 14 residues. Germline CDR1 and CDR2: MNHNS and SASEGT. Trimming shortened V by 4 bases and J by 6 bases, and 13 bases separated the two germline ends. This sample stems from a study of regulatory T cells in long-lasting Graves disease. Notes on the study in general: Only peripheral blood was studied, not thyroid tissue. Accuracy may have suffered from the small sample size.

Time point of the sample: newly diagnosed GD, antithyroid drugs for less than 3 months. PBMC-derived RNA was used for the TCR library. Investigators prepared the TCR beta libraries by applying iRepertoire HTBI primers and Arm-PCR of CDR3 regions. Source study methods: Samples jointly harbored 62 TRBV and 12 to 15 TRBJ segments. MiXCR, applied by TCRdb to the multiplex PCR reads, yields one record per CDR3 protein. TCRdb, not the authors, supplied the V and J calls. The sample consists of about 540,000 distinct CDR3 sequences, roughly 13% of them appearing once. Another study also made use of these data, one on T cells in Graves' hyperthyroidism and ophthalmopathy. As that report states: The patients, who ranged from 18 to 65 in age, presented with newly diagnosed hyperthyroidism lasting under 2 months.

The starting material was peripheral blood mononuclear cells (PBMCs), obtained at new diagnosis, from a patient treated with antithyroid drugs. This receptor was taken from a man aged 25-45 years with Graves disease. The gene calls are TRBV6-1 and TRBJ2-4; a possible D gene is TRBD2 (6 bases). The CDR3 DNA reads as TGTGCCAGCAGTGCGAGGGACGGGGGAAACATTCAGTACTTC. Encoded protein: CASSARDGGNIQYF.